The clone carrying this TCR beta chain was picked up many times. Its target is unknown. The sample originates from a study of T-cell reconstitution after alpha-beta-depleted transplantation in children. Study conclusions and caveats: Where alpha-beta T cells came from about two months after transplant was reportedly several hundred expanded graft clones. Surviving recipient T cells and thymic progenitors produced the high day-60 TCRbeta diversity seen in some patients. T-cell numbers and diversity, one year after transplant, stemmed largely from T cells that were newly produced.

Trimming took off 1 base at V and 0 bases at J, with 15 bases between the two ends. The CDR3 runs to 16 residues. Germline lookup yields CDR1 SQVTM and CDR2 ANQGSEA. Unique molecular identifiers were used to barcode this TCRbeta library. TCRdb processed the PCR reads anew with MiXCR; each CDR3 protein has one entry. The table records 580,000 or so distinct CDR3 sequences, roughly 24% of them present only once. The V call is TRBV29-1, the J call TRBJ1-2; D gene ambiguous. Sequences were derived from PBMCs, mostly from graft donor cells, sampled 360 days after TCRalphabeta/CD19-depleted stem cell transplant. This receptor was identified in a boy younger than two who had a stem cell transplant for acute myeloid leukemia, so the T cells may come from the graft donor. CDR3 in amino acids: CSVEALAVTANYGYTF. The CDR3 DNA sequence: TGCAGCGTTGAAGCCCTCGCAGTTACAGCTAACTATGGCTACACCTTC.